Below, 9 T cell receptor beta chains from the same sample are listed, as sequenced in a study of CD8+ T cells in alopecia areata. TCR sequencing used cDNA made by reverse transcription of extracted RNA. Profiled with immunoSEQ multiplex PCR; TCRdb holds only in-frame clones, not every one. The data show approximately 170,000 clones, 45% to 65% seen once. The treatment: oral pan-JAK inhibitor, 5-10 mg twice daily. Sequences were derived from CD4+ T cells sorted from blood, sampled at week 4, from a patient treated with tofacitinib. These receptors originate from a human donor with alopecia areata.

For this clone: Different DNA sequences within this sample yield the same CDR3. The chain combines TRBV29-1 with TRBJ1-4, with D maybe TRBD1 (6 bases). Looked up from germline, CDR1 is SQVTM and CDR2 is ANQGSEA. The CDR3 extends over 13 amino acids. V was shortened by 3 bases and J by 7 bases, with 12 bases between the two germline ends. The CDR3 nucleotides read TGCAGCGTTGATGGGGGGCGCGGTGAAAAACTGTTTTTT. This codes for CSVDGGRGEKLFF.

The table lists this clone with a few counts. This chain links TRBV19 with TRBJ1-2; a possible D gene is TRBD1 (6 bases). The V gene's germline CDR1 is LNHDA and CDR2 SQIVND (reference sequence). V shed 11 bases and J shed 0 bases, with 13 bases lying between them. The CDR3 has 13 amino acids. The chain's CDR3 is CASTGQANYGYTF. CDR3 DNA sequence: TGTGCCTCCACAGGGCAGGCTAACTATGGCTACACCTTC.

This sequence joins TRBV15 and TRBJ1-5; maybe TRBD1 (6 bases). The CDR3 sequence is 15 residues long. Looked up from germline, CDR1 is LNHNV and CDR2 is YYDKDF (reference sequence). With 6 bases removed from V and 3 bases from J, the gap between germline ends came to 15 bases. The CDR3 protein is CATRGGGGNNQPQHF. For the CDR3, the DNA is TGTGCCACCAGGGGCGGAGGGGGGAACAATCAGCCCCAGCATTTT.

This clone was counted a few times. CDR3 DNA sequence: TGTGCCTGGAGTTCGGGAAGCGGGAGGTACAATGAGCAGTTCTTC. It codes for CAWSSGSGRYNEQFF. The chain joins TRBV30 to TRBJ2-1; 9 bases line up with TRBD2. J gave up 4 bases and V 2 bases, and 6 bases lay outside the gene matches. Germline loops: CDR1 GTSNPN, CDR2 SVGIG (reference sequence). The CDR3 is 15 amino acids.

This clone was counted a single time. The rearrangement links TRBV20-1 to TRBJ1-1, with D uncertain. Per the germline V gene, CDR1 is DFQATT and CDR2 is SNEGSKA (reference sequence). V was clipped by 0 bases and J by 10 bases, with 9 bases between them. The CDR3 spans 11 residues. The CDR3 DNA is TGCAGTGCTAGAGATCAACGGGTAGCTTTCTTT. Translated: CSARDQRVAFF.

The chain is built from TRBV7-2 and TRBJ2-5, with 9 bases lining up with TRBD1. V was clipped by 5 bases and J by 7 bases; unmatched bases: 14. This CDR3 spans 16 amino acids. The germline CDR1 and CDR2 sequences are SGHTA and FQGNSA. CDR3 sequence: CASSVASGTGSWTQYF. In DNA form, the CDR3 reads TGTGCCAGCAGCGTGGCCTCCGGGACAGGGTCGTGGACCCAGTACTTC.

The CDR3 loop is CASSQNSGTGVETQYF. The CDR3 region has the DNA TGCGCCAGCAGCCAAAACTCCGGGACAGGGGTTGAGACCCAGTACTTC. This chain connects TRBV4-1 to TRBJ2-5; 10 nucleotides align to TRBD1. This CDR3 is built from 16 residues. V dropped 2 bases and J dropped 5; count of bases not matched to a gene: 8. CDR1 and CDR2 from the germline V gene are MGHRA and YSYEKL.

V usage is TRBV11-1 and J usage is TRBJ2-7; TRBD2 might be the D (6 bases). V lost 3 bases and J lost 2, with 11 bases in between. The CDR3 sequence is 14 residues long. In germline, CDR1 is SGHAT, CDR2 FQDESV (reference sequence). CDR3 DNA: TGTGCCAGCAGCTTCGTACGGGGGACCTACGAGCAGTACTTC. Residues: CASSFVRGTYEQYF.

This clone was observed at least ten times. The chain combines TRBV5-1 with TRBJ2-2; D is unresolved. In germline, CDR1 is SGHRS, CDR2 YFSETQ. Trimming removed 3 bases at V and 1 base at J, with 7 bases between. The CDR3 is 14 residues long. In DNA form, the CDR3 reads TGCGCCAGCAGCTCTAGACTGAACACCGGGGAGCTGTTTTTT. Residues: CASSSRLNTGELFF.